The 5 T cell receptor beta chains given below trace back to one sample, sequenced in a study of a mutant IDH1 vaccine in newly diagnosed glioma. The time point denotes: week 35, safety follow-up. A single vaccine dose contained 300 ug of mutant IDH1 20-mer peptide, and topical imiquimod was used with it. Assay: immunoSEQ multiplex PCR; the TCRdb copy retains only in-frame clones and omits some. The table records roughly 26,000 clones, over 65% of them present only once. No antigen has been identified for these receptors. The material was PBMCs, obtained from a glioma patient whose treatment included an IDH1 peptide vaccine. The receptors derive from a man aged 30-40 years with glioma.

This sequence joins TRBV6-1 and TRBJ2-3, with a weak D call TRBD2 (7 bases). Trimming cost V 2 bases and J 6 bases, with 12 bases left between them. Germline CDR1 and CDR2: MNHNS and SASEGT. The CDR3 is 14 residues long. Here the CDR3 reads CASSEPGGPDTQYF. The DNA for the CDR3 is TGTGCCAGCAGTGAACCGGGGGGCCCCGATACGCAGTATTTT.

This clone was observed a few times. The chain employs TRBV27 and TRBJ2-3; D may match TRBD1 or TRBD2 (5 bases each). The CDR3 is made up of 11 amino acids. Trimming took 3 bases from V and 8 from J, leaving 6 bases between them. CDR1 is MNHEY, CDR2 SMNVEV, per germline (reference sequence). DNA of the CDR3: TGTGCCAGCAGTTTTGGGGGTACGCAGTATTTT. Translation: CASSFGGTQYF.

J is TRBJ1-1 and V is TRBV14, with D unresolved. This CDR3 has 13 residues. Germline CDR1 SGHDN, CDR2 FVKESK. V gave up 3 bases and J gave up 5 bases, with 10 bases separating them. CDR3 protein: CASSQGRRTEAFF. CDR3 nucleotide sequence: TGTGCCAGCAGCCAGGGTAGGAGAACTGAAGCTTTCTTT.

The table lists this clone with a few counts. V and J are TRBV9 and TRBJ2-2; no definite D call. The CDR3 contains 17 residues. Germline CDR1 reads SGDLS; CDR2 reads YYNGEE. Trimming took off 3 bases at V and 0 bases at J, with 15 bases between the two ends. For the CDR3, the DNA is TGTGCCAGCAGCGATTCTCCCAGGAGACCGAACACCGGGGAGCTGTTTTTT. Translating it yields CASSDSPRRPNTGELFF.

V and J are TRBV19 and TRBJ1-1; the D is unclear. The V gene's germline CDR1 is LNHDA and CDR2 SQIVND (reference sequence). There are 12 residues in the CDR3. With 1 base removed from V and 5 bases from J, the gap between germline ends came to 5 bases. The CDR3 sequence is CASSIGRTEAFF. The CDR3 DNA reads TGTGCCAGTAGTATAGGGAGAACTGAAGCTTTCTTT.